This T cell receptor beta chain appears in the sequencing data of a study of blood T cell repertoires in COVID-19 (dated by TCRdb to the early 2020s). About the study as a whole: The collaborator samples originated in the United States, Italy and Spain and spanned the acute and convalescent phases of COVID-19. The prospective study material was composed of cDNA or gDNA derived from T cells, B-cell-depleted T cells, or PBMCs. The dataset comprised deeply sampled blood TCRbeta repertoires from subjects exposed to, actively infected with, or recovered from COVID-19. A freely available public database, intended as a resource for researchers studying the immune response to SARS-CoV-2, is where the repertoires were released. The samples were drawn from the first 160 participants of the ongoing ImmuneRACE study and from 1,254 subjects provided by 6 global collaborators. Nearly every sample came with metadata listing a de-identified subject ID, COVID-19 status, age in years and sex. Where available, HLA class I and class II types were taken from metadata supplied by the sample provider and were not determined by assay-based typing.

Whole blood was collected in K2EDTA tubes by collaborating institutions according to the institutions' own protocols. For TCRbeta analysis, collaborators shipped samples as frozen whole blood, isolated PBMCs, or DNA extracted from either of those sample types. Broad study findings and their caveats: The quantity of clinical and demographic metadata differed by source and by participant and was supplied without curation.

Comment on this clone: Its antigen is unknown. Base qualities are not at hand, and no much larger clone is one base apart.

TCRbeta CDR3 regions were amplified from genomic DNA using the immunoSEQ Assay, a bias-controlled multiplex PCR. In the original analysis: Nucleated cell counts per sample were estimated from amplification of reference gene primers within the assay. Sequence reads were collapsed and filtered to measure the absolute abundance of every unique TCRbeta CDR3 rearrangement. For each sample, productive Simpson clonality was calculated as the square root of Simpson's diversity index over productive rearrangements. TCRdb's version of the immuneACCESS table is confined to in-frame rearrangements and falls short of the full clone set. An unresolved V gene accounts for under half of the shortfall where checked; the remainder is of unknown origin. V, J and clone size derive from that table, while D and trimming were established from the DNA sequence. The sample data list about 110,000 clones, and about 79% of these were observed just once. The biggest ten clones account for 16% of the sample.

Sequences SGDLS (CDR1) and YYNGEE (CDR2) are obtained from the germline V gene. Spanning cysteine to phenylalanine, the CDR3 consists of 14 amino acids. The kept DNA is CDR3 alone, 42 bases in frame from the first base. V is trimmed back by 3 bases and J by 3 bases, and the junction contains 4 bases that no gene match accounts for. The sequence is built from TRBV9 and TRBJ2-3; 7 bases in the junction line up with TRBD1. The receptor's source is a woman older than 75 with active or convalescent COVID-19. Sequenced material: peripheral blood. Here the CDR3 is given as CASSAGQLTDTQYF. The bases are TGTGCCAGCAGCGCGGGACAGCTGACAGATACGCAGTATTTT.